The 23 T cell receptor beta chains listed next were all sequenced from one sample in a study of blood T cells in healthy people across ages. Next came a second PCR, run for about 6 to 12 cycles, which used a sample-barcoded 5' primer along with a J-beta primer mix. TCRdb re-called the 5' RACE reads through MiXCR, storing one row per CDR3 protein. The sample shows about 590,000 distinct CDR3 sequences, under 30% of them seen only once. Sequencing was done on a sample of blood. These TCRs come from an elderly woman in good health.

This clonotype came up many times. Written as DNA, the CDR3 is TGCGCCAGCAGCTTGTTAGCGGGGGCCACGGGTGAGCAGTTCTTC. It encodes CASSLLAGATGEQFF. The chain employs TRBV5-1 and TRBJ2-1; 9 nucleotides match TRBD2. The V gene's germline CDR1 is SGHRS and CDR2 YFSETQ. CDR3 length equals 15 residues. Germline trimming cut 1 base from V and 9 bases from J; bases unmatched to any gene: 8.

This clonotype was seen once. It may be a read error: a sequence one base away is much more abundant. The chain links TRBV18 to TRBJ1-1, with D possibly matching TRBD1 (5 bases). Germline CDR1 reads KGHSH; CDR2 reads LQKENI. The CDR3 sequence is 15 residues long. Trimming cost V 5 bases and J 1 base, with 14 bases left between them. The CDR3 DNA reads as TGTGCCAGCTCAGCTAGACAGAGACGGAACACTGAAGCTTTCTTT. The encoded protein is CASSARQRRNTEAFF.

A note on this clonotype: This may arise from a read error, as a much more abundant clone is one base away. V is TRBV9 and J is TRBJ2-1; D may be TRBD1 (6 bases). Looked up from germline, CDR1 is SGDLS and CDR2 is YYNGEE. The CDR3 consists of 15 residues. V was cut by 6 bases and J by 0 bases, with 13 bases left in between. The CDR3, as DNA: TGTGCCAGCAACAACAGGGACGCCTCCTACAATGAGCAGTTCTTC. It translates to CASNNRDASYNEQFF.

The chain carries TRBV5-1 and TRBJ2-3, with D perhaps TRBD1 (5 bases). Germline values: CDR1 SGHRS, CDR2 YFSETQ. The CDR3 covers 15 residues. V lost 0 bases to trimming and J lost 2 bases, with 10 bases between them. This CDR3 is CASSLGQDTTDTQYF. The CDR3, as DNA: TGCGCCAGCAGCTTGGGGCAGGACACCACAGATACGCAGTATTTT.

For this clonotype: This may arise from a read error, as a much more abundant clone is one base away. The chain has TRBV7-2 and TRBJ1-2; no reliable D call. The CDR3 is 14 amino acids. Per germline, CDR1 SGHTA and CDR2 FQGNSA. The CDR3 spells CAGSPRGGPYGYTF. The CDR3 bases are TGTGCCGGCAGCCCTCGGGGAGGACCATATGGCTACACCTTC.

The CDR3 sequence is CASSVGRAGGTGELFF. The CDR3 DNA sequence: TGTGCCAGCAGCGTAGGCCGTGCAGGGGGCACCGGGGAGCTGTTTTTT. This chain links TRBV9 with TRBJ2-2; 7 positions agree with TRBD1. V dropped 0 bases and J dropped 4; count of bases not matched to a gene: 6. CDR1 SGDLS and CDR2 YYNGEE come from the germline V gene. CDR3 length equals 16 residues.

The chain is built from TRBV7-2 and TRBJ1-4; D is undetermined. CDR1 is SGHTA, CDR2 FQGNSA, per germline. Deletions cut 1 base from V and 6 bases from J, with 12 bases between. The length of the CDR3 is 15 residues. The CDR3, as DNA: TGTGCCAGCAGCTTAGTAGGGCGACGTGATGAAAAACTGTTTTTT. Protein sequence: CASSLVGRRDEKLFF.

This clonotype was seen repeatedly, ten times or more. The gene calls are TRBV5-6 and TRBJ2-5; 7 nucleotides line up with TRBD1. J was trimmed by 2 bases and V by 3 bases; bases with no gene match: 7. This CDR3 is 15 amino acids long. Germline V gives CDR1 SGHDT, CDR2 YYEEEE. The CDR3 DNA is TGTGCCAGCAGCTCGTGGGGGACAGTTCAAGAGACCCAGTACTTC. Protein: CASSSWGTVQETQYF.

As concerns this clonotype: A single base separates this from a much larger clone, so it may be a read error. The chain has TRBV7-2 and TRBJ1-2; possible D gene TRBD1, 6 bases. Germline CDR1 SGHTA, CDR2 FQGNSA. V lost 0 bases and J 5 bases, leaving 10 bases between the germline ends. CDR3 length: 14 residues. CDR3 residues: CASSLAQGRYGYTF. CDR3 in DNA: TGTGCCAGCAGCTTAGCGCAGGGGCGGTATGGCTACACCTTC.

In its sample, this clonotype was seen many times. V gene TRBV25-1 combines with J gene TRBJ1-2; D call uncertain. This CDR3 is built from 15 residues. The ends were cut back, 1 base at V and 5 bases at J, with 14 bases in the middle. Germline assignment: CDR1 MGHDK and CDR2 SYGVNS. The CDR3 loop reads CASSESLGLGYGYTF. CDR3 nucleotides: TGTGCCAGCAGTGAATCGCTAGGGCTCGGGTATGGCTACACCTTC.

The chain uses TRBV10-3 and TRBJ2-3; 7 bases are a match to TRBD2. Germline loops: CDR1 ENHRY, CDR2 SYGVKD. The CDR3 has 15 amino acids. Trimming cost V 0 bases and J 5 bases; bases outside gene matches: 5. DNA of the CDR3: TGTGCCATCAGTGAGTCCGCGGGGGTCGGAGATACGCAGTATTTT. It encodes CAISESAGVGDTQYF.

As regards this clonotype: Germline and junction disagree at one end, which may indicate a read error. V gene TRBV5-1 combines with J gene TRBJ2-5; a possible D gene is TRBD1 (6 bases). Germline V CDR1 and CDR2: SGHRS, YFSETQ. There are 12 residues in the CDR3. For the CDR3, the DNA is TGCGCCGGCAGCTTCAGGGGTGAGACCCAGTACTTC. Translated, it gives CAGSFRGETQYF.

Ten or more counts support this clonotype. This sequence joins TRBV5-4 and TRBJ2-7, with TRBD2 identical over 8 bases. This CDR3 has 14 amino acids. The germline V gene has CDR1 SGHNT and CDR2 YYREEE (reference sequence). J was trimmed by 7 bases and V by 6 bases; bases with no gene match: 12. DNA for the CDR3: TGTGCCAGCACACCCCCGGGGGGGCAACGGGAGCAGTACTTC. This encodes CASTPPGGQREQYF.

This clonotype occurred many times. The V gene is TRBV9, the J gene TRBJ1-2, with unresolved D. The CDR3 has 14 amino acids. Trimming shortened V by 4 bases and J by 4 bases, and 14 bases separated the two germline ends. The germline CDR1 and CDR2 sequences are SGDLS and YYNGEE. CDR3 DNA sequence: TGTGCCAGCAGCTTCCTAGCAGCAGGCTATGGCTACACCTTC. It yields the protein CASSFLAAGYGYTF.

The chain recombines TRBV5-1 with TRBJ2-7; 8 positions agree with TRBD2. Losses at the gene ends were 4 bases for V and 3 bases for J; bases not matched to a gene: 12. Per the germline V gene, CDR1 is SGHRS and CDR2 is YFSETQ. This CDR3 is 16 amino acids long. The CDR3 sequence is CASSVSIGGAYYEQYF. The CDR3 DNA sequence: TGCGCCAGCAGCGTATCGATCGGGGGGGCCTACTACGAGCAGTACTTC.

The rearrangement links TRBV6-6 to TRBJ2-1; a possible D gene is TRBD2 (6 bases). V was clipped by 7 bases and J by 5 bases, with 15 bases between them. CDR3 length: 14 residues. CDR1 and CDR2 (germline): MNHNY, SVGAGI (reference sequence). The CDR3 sequence: CASTIMAGNNEQFF. In DNA, the CDR3 is TGTGCCAGCACCATAATGGCGGGGAACAATGAGCAGTTCTTC.

Only a few counts were recorded for this clonotype. This chain connects TRBV2 to TRBJ1-5, with 9 bases that match TRBD1. Germline loops: CDR1 SNHLY, CDR2 FYNNEI. CDR3 size: 15 residues. Losses at the gene ends were 4 bases for V and 6 bases for J; bases not matched to a gene: 7. The CDR3 region has the DNA TGTGCCAGCAGTGTTGGGGGACAGGGTTTTCAGCCCCAGCATTTT. This sequence encodes CASSVGGQGFQPQHF.

Only a few counts were recorded for this clonotype. This chain connects TRBV10-3 to TRBJ2-2, with 7 bases lining up with TRBD2. The CDR3 consists of 15 residues. The junction had 8 bases not matched to a gene; V was cut back by 6 bases and J by 4 bases. From germline, CDR1 is ENHRY and CDR2 SYGVKD. DNA for the CDR3: TGTGCCATCAGCGCATGGGGCGGGGGCACCGGGGAGCTGTTTTTT. It translates to CAISAWGGGTGELFF.

In its sample, this clonotype was seen many times. This chain uses TRBV6-5 with TRBJ1-1; TRBD1 matches at 7 bases. The CDR3 runs 13 residues. CDR1 is MNHEY and CDR2 is SVGAGI in the germline V gene. The trim removed 8 bases at V and 4 bases at J, leaving 7 bases unmatched. CDR3 DNA: TGTGCCAGCCGCCTTCACAGGGGCACTGAAGCTTTCTTT. Its protein is CASRLHRGTEAFF.

The V call is TRBV5-1, the J call TRBJ2-1; 14 bases match TRBD2. V was clipped by 0 bases and J by 9 bases; unmatched bases: 5. The germline gives CDR1 SGHRS, CDR2 YFSETQ. The CDR3 is made up of 16 amino acids. The CDR3 reads CASSLAGTSGSGEQFF. CDR3 coding DNA: TGCGCCAGCAGCTTGGCCGGGACTAGCGGGAGCGGTGAGCAGTTCTTC. Using reference TRBV5-1 and TRBJ2-1 for the parts outside the CDR3, the full variable domain is KAGVTQTPRYLIKTRGQQVTLSCSPISGHRSVSWYQQTPGQGLQFLFEYFSETQRNKGNFPGRFSGRQFSNSRSEMNVSTLELGDSALYLCASSLAGTSGSGEQFFGPGTRLTVL.

This clonotype was seen ten or more times. The chain combines TRBV2 with TRBJ1-2, with D possibly TRBD1 on 5 matching bases. Trimming removed 3 bases at V and 3 bases at J, with 11 bases between. The CDR3 runs to 14 residues. CDR1 is SNHLY and CDR2 is FYNNEI in the germline V gene. For the CDR3, the DNA is TGTGCCAGCAGTGAGTCGGGGGTCGACTATGGCTACACCTTC. It specifies CASSESGVDYGYTF. Together with reference TRBV2 and TRBJ1-2, the CDR3 gives the full variable domain: EPEVTQTPSHQVTQMGQEVILRCVPISNHLYFYWYRQILGQKVEFLVSFYNNEISEKSEIFDDQFSVERPDGSNFTLKIRSTKLEDSAMYFCASSESGVDYGYTFGSGTRLTVV.

This clonotype showed up many times. V usage is TRBV7-2 and J usage is TRBJ2-1, with 8 bases fitting TRBD2. Trimming at V came to 5 bases and at J to 0 bases, leaving 9 bases not matched to a gene. This CDR3 contains 17 residues. Looked up from germline, CDR1 is SGHTA and CDR2 is FQGNSA. In nucleotides, the CDR3 is TGTGCCAGCAGCGGGGCGGGGGGAATCCCCTCCTACAATGAGCAGTTCTTC. Translation: CASSGAGGIPSYNEQFF.

This clonotype was counted only a few times. One end of the junction does not line up with germline, which may come from a read error. This chain connects TRBV6-1 to TRBJ1-5, with D uncertain. CDR3 length: 18 residues. CDR1 and CDR2 (germline): MNHNS, SASEGT. The DNA of the CDR3 is TGTGCCAGCAGCTCCGGCGAGGCAACCCGGGATAGCAATCCGCCCCAGCATTTT. Its translation: CASSSGEATRDSNPPQHF.